Each of the 27 T cell receptor beta chains below was sequenced from the same sample in a study. Using its own MiXCR run on the reads, TCRdb lists one record per CDR3 protein. The sample includes roughly 15,000 distinct CDR3 sequences, about 35% of them seen just once. The material sequenced was blood. The receptor source for this set is a human donor.

This clonotype appeared many times. The J gene is TRBJ1-2, the V gene TRBV4-3, with 7 bases aligning to TRBD1. V trimming: 5 bases; J trimming: 7 bases; junction bases outside the gene matches: 10. Looked up from germline, CDR1 is LGHNA and CDR2 is YSLEER. CDR3 length equals 14 residues. CDR3 bases: TGCGCCAGCAGCGAGAGACAGGGAGGTGGTGGCTACACCTTC. It translates to CASSERQGGGGYTF.

This clonotype is medium-sized (0.01 to 0.1%) in the sample. V and J are TRBV6-6 and TRBJ2-7, with a possible D match to TRBD2 (6 bases). Trimming shortened V by 0 bases and J by 2 bases, and 8 bases separated the two germline ends. Germline V lookup: CDR1 MNHNY, CDR2 SVGAGI (reference sequence). The CDR3 runs to 14 residues. The CDR3 DNA sequence: TGTGCCAGCAGTTACTCTGGAGGGACCTACGAGCAGTACTTC. It codes for CASSYSGGTYEQYF.

The chain carries TRBV29-1 and TRBJ2-7, with D perhaps TRBD2 (6 bases). CDR3 length: 15 amino acids. Germline assignment: CDR1 SQVTM and CDR2 ANQGSEA. V lost 0 bases, J lost 2 bases, and 14 bases lay in between. The CDR3 DNA reads as TGCAGCGTTGAAGATGAGGCTGGCGGGGCCTACGAGCAGTACTTC. The encoded protein is CSVEDEAGGAYEQYF.

By share of the sample, this clonotype is medium-sized. The CDR3 region is CASSYSGGATEAFF. CDR3 DNA: TGTGCCAGCAGTTACTCTGGGGGAGCCACTGAAGCTTTCTTT. The chain couples TRBV6-2 or TRBV6-3 to TRBJ1-1; D perhaps matches TRBD1 (5 bases). V was cut by 0 bases and J by 4 bases, with 9 bases left in between. Germline V CDR1 and CDR2: MNHEY, SVGEGT. This CDR3 is built from 14 residues.

This clonotype was observed many times. The chain uses TRBV30 and TRBJ2-7; D is possibly TRBD1 (6 bases). V was trimmed by 3 bases and J by 2 bases, leaving 8 bases between them. This CDR3 region has 12 residues. Germline CDR1 and CDR2: GTSNPN and SVGIG (reference sequence). In DNA, the CDR3 is TGTGCCTGGAGACGGGACACCTACGAGCAGTACTTC. This sequence encodes CAWRRDTYEQYF. The variable domain in full, with the rest retrieved from reference TRBV30 and TRBJ2-7, is SQTIHQWPATLVQPVGSPLSLECTVEGTSNPNLYWYRQAAGRGLQLLFYSVGIGQISSEVPQNLSASRPQDRQFILSSKKLLLSDSGFYLCAWRRDTYEQYFGPGTRLTVT.

The rearrangement uses TRBV7-8 and TRBJ2-7, with a weak D call TRBD1 (6 bases). Trimming shortened V by 1 base and J by 0 bases, and 13 bases separated the two germline ends. CDR3 length: 16 amino acids. Looked up from germline, CDR1 is SGHVS and CDR2 is FQNEAQ. The chain's CDR3 is CASSLGGRGFSYEQYF. For the CDR3, the DNA is TGTGCCAGCAGCTTAGGGGGGCGCGGGTTCTCCTACGAGCAGTACTTC.

V usage is TRBV7-3 and J usage is TRBJ2-7; 7 bases line up with TRBD1. Per germline, CDR1 SGHTA and CDR2 FQGTGA. Unmatched junction bases numbered 3, after V lost 0 bases and J lost 1 base. This CDR3 contains 15 residues. CDR3 nucleotides: TGTGCCAGCAGCTTAACAGGGGGCCCATCCTACGAGCAGTACTTC. As protein: CASSLTGGPSYEQYF. The full variable domain, in which reference TRBV7-3 and TRBJ2-7 provide the parts outside the CDR3, is GAGVSQTPSNKVTEKGKYVELRCDPISGHTALYWYRQSLGQGPEFLIYFQGTGAADDSGLPNDRFFAVRPEGSVSTLKIQRTERGDSAVYLCASSLTGGPSYEQYFGPGTRLTVT.

The chain is built from TRBV14 and TRBJ2-7, with 8 bases that match TRBD1. This CDR3 is 15 amino acids long. J was trimmed by 6 bases and V by 5 bases; bases with no gene match: 12. Germline values: CDR1 SGHDN, CDR2 FVKESK. CDR3 sequence: CASSLRTGKAGEQYF. DNA for the CDR3: TGTGCCAGCAGCTTGCGGACAGGGAAAGCGGGCGAGCAGTACTTC.

This clonotype ranks as medium-sized. The chain recombines TRBV4-2 with TRBJ1-1; TRBD1 might be the D (5 bases). CDR3 length: 17 residues. Germline assignment: CDR1 LGHNA and CDR2 YNFKEQ. Between the trimmed V and J ends, which lost 4 bases and 1 base, there was a span of 19 bases. CDR3 loop: CASSPGESGYGNTEAFF. DNA of the CDR3: TGTGCCAGCAGCCCGGGGGAATCGGGCTACGGGAACACTGAAGCTTTCTTT.

The CDR3 is CASSQGLQGYGYTF. In DNA form, the CDR3 reads TGCGCCAGCAGCCAAGGGTTGCAGGGATATGGCTACACCTTC. This rearrangement joins TRBV4-3 to TRBJ1-2, with D perhaps TRBD1 (5 bases). There are 14 residues in the CDR3. Germline V gives CDR1 LGHNA, CDR2 YSLEER. V was cut by 1 base and J by 5 bases, with 11 bases left in between.

The rearrangement links TRBV30 to TRBJ2-5, with 9 nucleotides matching TRBD1. CDR1 GTSNPN and CDR2 SVGIG come from the germline V gene (reference sequence). There are 13 residues in the CDR3. The ends lost 4 bases at V and 5 bases at J; junction bases unmatched: 5. In DNA, the CDR3 is TGTGCCTGGATGACAGGGGGGACGGAGACCCAGTACTTC. Translation: CAWMTGGTETQYF.

This clonotype was detected ten times or more. This chain connects TRBV4-2 to TRBJ2-3, with unresolved D. CDR3 length: 13 residues. CDR1 and CDR2 from the germline V gene are LGHNA and YNFKEQ. With 0 bases removed from V and 4 bases from J, the gap between germline ends came to 5 bases. The CDR3 DNA reads TGTGCCAGCAGCCAAGATACCCCAGATACGCAGTATTTT. It is translated as CASSQDTPDTQYF.

This clonotype was seen a few times. The CDR3 bases are TGTGCCAGCTCACCGGCAGGGCAGACTGAAGCTTTCTTT. Amino acid sequence: CASSPAGQTEAFF. The V call is TRBV18, the J call TRBJ1-1; D may be TRBD1 (5 bases). Germline V CDR1 and CDR2: KGHSH, LQKENI. The CDR3 has 13 amino acids. Trimming took off 3 bases at V and 5 bases at J, with 10 bases between the two ends. The complete variable domain, with remaining parts taken from reference TRBV18 and TRBJ1-1, reads NAGVMQNPRHLVRRRGQEARLRCSPMKGHSHVYWYRQLPEEGLKFMVYLQKENIIDESGMPKERFSAEFPKEGPSILRIQQVVRGDSAAYFCASSPAGQTEAFFGQGTRLTVV.

This clonotype was counted at least ten times. The chain employs TRBV4-3 and TRBJ2-1, with D perhaps TRBD2 (5 bases). Germline CDR1 is LGHNA and CDR2 is YSLEER. V was shortened by 0 bases and J by 4 bases, with 10 bases between the two germline ends. The CDR3 is 15 residues long. DNA of the CDR3: TGCGCCAGCAGCCAAGATCGGGGTGCATACAATGAGCAGTTCTTC. Its translation is CASSQDRGAYNEQFF.

J is TRBJ2-2 and V is TRBV20-1; D is unclear. V was cut by 8 bases and J by 6 bases, with 10 bases left in between. The CDR3 loop spans 11 amino acids. CDR1 is DFQATT and CDR2 is SNEGSKA in the germline V gene (reference sequence). Here the CDR3 DNA reads TGCAGTTCGATAAGCGCCGGGGAGCTGTTTTTT. Amino acids: CSSISAGELFF.

This sequence joins TRBV4-2 and TRBJ2-2, with no clear D. V was cut by 0 bases and J by 1 base, with 12 bases left in between. The CDR3 contains 17 residues. Per the germline V gene, CDR1 is LGHNA and CDR2 is YNFKEQ. CDR3 coding DNA: TGTGCCAGCAGCCAAGATCCGGCCCCTAGGAACACCGGGGAGCTGTTTTTT. Its translation: CASSQDPAPRNTGELFF.

This clonotype is judged medium-sized. The gene calls are TRBV4-3 and TRBJ1-1; D is unresolved. The V end lost 0 bases, the J end lost 4 bases, and 12 bases lay between the germline ends. The CDR3 extends over 15 amino acids. Per germline, CDR1 LGHNA and CDR2 YSLEER. CDR3 in DNA: TGCGCCAGCAGCCAAGATTACTGGGGTGTCACTGAAGCTTTCTTT. The encoded protein is CASSQDYWGVTEAFF.

As regards this clonotype: Being one base from a much bigger clone, this may be a read error. The rearrangement links TRBV4-3 to TRBJ1-1, with TRBD1 as a possible D gene (5 bases). CDR3 length: 14 residues. The germline V gene encodes CDR1 LGHNA and CDR2 YSLEER. The CDR3 protein is CAGSPLGGDTEAFF. CDR3 nucleotides: TGCGCCGGCAGCCCCCTCGGAGGGGACACTGAAGCTTTCTTT.

This rearrangement joins TRBV7-1 to TRBJ2-7, with unresolved D. TRBV7-1 qualifies as an ORF whose function is uncertain. The CDR3 has 14 amino acids. V was trimmed by 4 bases and J by 4 bases, leaving 14 bases between them. The CDR3 protein is CASSYNGPSYEQYF. The CDR3 DNA reads TGTGCCAGCAGCTACAACGGGCCTTCTTACGAGCAGTACTTC.

The rearrangement links TRBV19 to TRBJ1-2; no reliable D call. The ends were cut back, 6 bases at V and 5 bases at J, with 10 bases in the middle. The germline V gene has CDR1 LNHDA and CDR2 SQIVND (reference sequence). This CDR3 comprises 12 residues. CDR3 bases: TGTGCCAGTAGACCAAGGCTTTATGGCTACACCTTC. Translating gives CASRPRLYGYTF.

The chain joins TRBV14 to TRBJ2-1; D is perhaps TRBD1 or TRBD2 (5 bases each). The V gene lost 5 bases and the J gene lost 13 bases, with 9 bases spanning the gap. This CDR3 is built from 10 residues. Per germline, CDR1 SGHDN and CDR2 FVKESK. CDR3 sequence: CASSNRDQFF. For the CDR3, the DNA is TGTGCCAGCAGCAACCGGGACCAGTTCTTC. Supplemented by reference TRBV14 and TRBJ2-1, the full variable domain reads EAGVTQFPSHSVIEKGQTVTLRCDPISGHDNLYWYRRVMGKEIKFLLHFVKESKQDESGMPNNRFLAERTGGTYSTLKVQPAELEDSGVYFCASSNRDQFFGPGTRLTVL.

This clonotype is medium-sized (0.01 to 0.1%) within its sample. This rearrangement joins TRBV13 to TRBJ1-5; D is unresolved. The germline V and J ends were trimmed by 2 bases and 4 bases, with 9 bases remaining between them. The V gene's germline CDR1 is PRHDT and CDR2 FYEKMQ (reference sequence). This CDR3 is 14 amino acids long. CDR3 region: CASSLQSRNQPQHF. The DNA of the CDR3 is TGTGCCAGCAGCTTACAGTCCCGAAATCAGCCCCAGCATTTT.

This chain uses TRBV29-1 with TRBJ1-1; 7 bases fit TRBD1. The germline CDR1 and CDR2 sequences are SQVTM and ANQGSEA. The CDR3 covers 15 residues. The V gene end was trimmed by 8 bases and the J gene end by 4 bases; junction bases not matched to a gene: 16. CDR3 nucleotides: TGCAGCTTGAGGGGGCCACTCCCTAGATTCACTGAAGCTTTCTTT. Translated: CSLRGPLPRFTEAFF.

This clonotype was observed many times. The V gene is TRBV4-3, the J gene TRBJ2-7; D is ambiguous. The germline gives CDR1 LGHNA, CDR2 YSLEER. The V and J ends lost 9 bases and 0 bases respectively, with 15 bases between them. This CDR3 comprises 14 residues. The CDR3, as DNA: TGCGCCAGTAGAGCGTTTATTTCCTCCTACGAGCAGTACTTC. This sequence encodes CASRAFISSYEQYF.

Judged by abundance, this clonotype is medium-sized (0.01 to 0.1%). The rearrangement uses TRBV10-1 and TRBJ2-7; 9 bases agree with TRBD2. The germline V gene has CDR1 WNHNN and CDR2 SYGVQD (reference sequence). The CDR3 is 14 amino acids. J was trimmed by 1 base and V by 4 bases; bases with no gene match: 2. CDR3 nucleotide sequence: TGCGCCAGCAGTGCTAGCGGGGTATCCTACGAGCAGTACTTC. It specifies CASSASGVSYEQYF.

This clonotype was picked up many times. The V gene is TRBV4-2, the J gene TRBJ1-1, with 8 bases matching TRBD1. The J segment lost 4 bases and the V segment lost 1 base, leaving 8 bases of the junction unmatched. Germline assignment: CDR1 LGHNA and CDR2 YNFKEQ. This CDR3 has 16 amino acids. The CDR3 protein is CASSQALTGAGTEAFF. CDR3 nucleotide sequence: TGTGCCAGCAGCCAAGCCCTGACAGGGGCGGGCACTGAAGCTTTCTTT.

This clonotype has a handful of counts. This rearrangement joins TRBV18 to TRBJ2-7; D gene ambiguous. This CDR3 spans 17 amino acids. Per the germline V gene, CDR1 is KGHSH and CDR2 is LQKENI. V lost 0 bases to trimming and J lost 0 bases, with 15 bases between them. Here the CDR3 DNA reads TGTGCCAGCTCACCACCTAATTCACGGCTTGGCTCCTACGAGCAGTACTTC. It specifies CASSPPNSRLGSYEQYF. The full variable domain, rest sourced from reference TRBV18 and TRBJ2-7, is NAGVMQNPRHLVRRRGQEARLRCSPMKGHSHVYWYRQLPEEGLKFMVYLQKENIIDESGMPKERFSAEFPKEGPSILRIQQVVRGDSAAYFCASSPPNSRLGSYEQYFGPGTRLTVT.